One sample yielded the 31 T cell receptor beta chains listed below, sequenced in a study of blood T cell repertoires in COVID-19. Clones were sequenced by immunoSEQ multiplex PCR, and TCRdb holds only the in-frame ones, with some missing. Of about 70,000 clones in the sample, about four fifths were seen once. Sequenced input: peripheral blood. All receptors derive from a man between 65 and 85 years old who had recovered from COVID-19.

This chain joins TRBV28 and TRBJ1-5; 12 bases fit TRBD1. Germline-derived CDR1 and CDR2 are MDHEN and SYDVKM. J lost 3 bases, V lost 8 bases, and 5 bases had no gene match. The CDR3 is made up of 15 amino acids. CDR3: CASGGQGALNQPQHF. For the CDR3, the DNA is TGTGCCAGCGGGGGACAGGGGGCCCTCAATCAGCCCCAGCATTTT.

The CDR3 loop reads CAWSVQAGRPGELFF. The CDR3 nucleotides read TGTGCCTGGAGTGTACAGGCAGGGAGGCCCGGGGAGCTGTTTTTT. V gene TRBV30 combines with J gene TRBJ2-2; D is possibly TRBD2 (6 bases). The CDR3 runs 15 residues. Trimming removed 0 bases at V and 6 bases at J, with 14 bases between. Germline assignment: CDR1 GTSNPN and CDR2 SVGIG (reference sequence). The whole variable domain, filled in from reference TRBV30 and TRBJ2-2, reads SQTIHQWPATLVQPVGSPLSLECTVEGTSNPNLYWYRQAAGRGLQLLFYSVGIGQISSEVPQNLSASRPQDRQFILSSKKLLLSDSGFYLCAWSVQAGRPGELFFGEGSRLTVL.

This clone was detected once. The CDR3 nucleotides read TGTGCCAGCAGCTTAGATCCAGGGGGCTCTTACGAGCAGTACTTC. This gives the protein CASSLDPGGSYEQYF. This sequence joins TRBV7-2 and TRBJ2-7, with TRBD1 identical over 8 bases. CDR1 and CDR2 from the germline V gene are SGHTA and FQGNSA. This CDR3 contains 15 residues. Trimming took 1 base from V and 4 from J; bases not matched to a gene: 6.

This clone was found a few times. The V gene is TRBV19, the J gene TRBJ1-5; tentatively, D is TRBD1 (5 bases). This CDR3 contains 15 residues. The germline V gene has CDR1 LNHDA and CDR2 SQIVND (reference sequence). Trimming left V 2 bases short and J 2 bases short, with 10 bases between. CDR3 nucleotides: TGTGCCAGTAGTATACGGGCGGGGGGCAATCAGCCCCAGCATTTT. Translation: CASSIRAGGNQPQHF.

V gene TRBV2 combines with J gene TRBJ2-1, with D possibly matching TRBD2 (5 bases). Deletions cut 2 bases from V and 4 bases from J, with 6 bases between. The germline CDR1 and CDR2 sequences are SNHLY and FYNNEI. The CDR3 consists of 13 residues. The CDR3 sequence: CASSEPGYNEQFF. The DNA of the CDR3 is TGTGCCAGCAGTGAACCGGGATACAATGAGCAGTTCTTC. The whole variable domain, remainder taken from reference TRBV2 and TRBJ2-1, is EPEVTQTPSHQVTQMGQEVILRCVPISNHLYFYWYRQILGQKVEFLVSFYNNEISEKSEIFDDQFSVERPDGSNFTLKIRSTKLEDSAMYFCASSEPGYNEQFFGPGTRLTVL.

V usage is TRBV19 and J usage is TRBJ2-7; TRBD1 agrees at 7 bases. This CDR3 contains 14 residues. The trim removed 3 bases at V and 2 bases at J, leaving 4 bases unmatched. Per the germline V gene, CDR1 is LNHDA and CDR2 is SQIVND (reference sequence). The CDR3, as DNA: TGTGCCAGTAGTATCGGGACAGACGCCTACGAGCAGTACTTC. It encodes CASSIGTDAYEQYF.

V gene TRBV2 combines with J gene TRBJ1-2; maybe TRBD1 (5 bases). Germline V lookup: CDR1 SNHLY, CDR2 FYNNEI. Trimming cost V 7 bases and J 8 bases, with 14 bases left between them. The CDR3 loop spans 12 amino acids. CDR3 in amino acids: CASNWGPAGYTF. As DNA, the CDR3 is TGTGCCAGCAACTGGGGCCCAGCAGGCTACACCTTC.

As regards this clone: The identical CDR3 is also encoded by other nucleotide sequences in the sample. The rearrangement joins TRBV5-1 to TRBJ2-5, with D possibly being TRBD1 (5 bases). Germline V lookup: CDR1 SGHRS, CDR2 YFSETQ. This CDR3 comprises 14 residues. V lost 4 bases to trimming and J lost 3 bases, with 13 bases between them. This chain's CDR3 is CASSPDSGKETQYF. The DNA of the CDR3 is TGCGCCAGCAGCCCCGACAGTGGAAAAGAGACCCAGTACTTC.

CDR3: CASSLGTARTGELFF. For the CDR3, the DNA is TGTGCCAGCAGCTTAGGGACAGCCCGCACCGGGGAGCTGTTTTTT. The chain couples TRBV5-4 to TRBJ2-2; 7 bases fit TRBD1. V lost 2 bases to trimming and J lost 4 bases; unmatched junction nucleotides: 5. Germline V CDR1 and CDR2: SGHNT, YYREEE (reference sequence). The CDR3 contains 15 residues.

This clone has only one observation. This chain links TRBV29-1 with TRBJ1-2, with 8 bases matching TRBD1. Germline-derived CDR1 and CDR2 are SQVTM and ANQGSEA. The CDR3 is made up of 14 amino acids. J gave up 7 bases and V 4 bases, and 11 bases lay outside the gene matches. The CDR3 reads CSVASQGAFSGYTF. The CDR3 DNA reads TGCAGCGTTGCCTCGCAGGGGGCTTTCAGTGGCTACACCTTC.

The J gene is TRBJ1-1, the V gene TRBV6-1; possibly TRBD1 for D (6 bases). Germline CDR1 MNHNS, CDR2 SASEGT. This CDR3 comprises 14 residues. Trimming stripped 3 bases from V and 6 bases from J, with 14 bases between. CDR3 amino acids: CASSESGGHSEAFF. The CDR3 DNA reads TGTGCCAGCAGTGAGAGCGGGGGGCATTCTGAAGCTTTCTTT.

The CDR3 region is CASSYTAGQETQYF. In DNA form, the CDR3 reads TGTGCCAGCAGTTACACGGCAGGCCAAGAGACCCAGTACTTC. This chain joins TRBV6-2 or TRBV6-3 and TRBJ2-5, with D unclear. Germline assignment: CDR1 MNHEY and CDR2 SVGEGT. Trimming removed 2 bases at V and 1 base at J, with 8 bases between. The CDR3 extends over 14 amino acids.

This chain links TRBV6-4 with TRBJ2-3, with 11 bases that match TRBD2. V lost 6 bases and J lost 4; bases outside the gene matches: 6. The length of the CDR3 is 15 residues. From germline, CDR1 is MRHNA and CDR2 SNTAGT. In nucleotides, the CDR3 is TGTGCCAGCAGAAAACTAGCGGGAGATTCAGATACGCAGTATTTT. Protein: CASRKLAGDSDTQYF.

The V and J genes are TRBV15 and TRBJ1-5; 12 nucleotides agree with TRBD1. This CDR3 is built from 21 residues. V lost 1 base and J lost 1; bases outside the gene matches: 14. Germline V gene data show CDR1 as LNHNV and CDR2 as YYDKDF (reference sequence). CDR3 nucleotides: TGTGCCACCAGCAGAGCTAGTGGGGGGACAGGGGGCCGGGTGAGCAATCAGCCCCAGCATTTT. Its protein product is CATSRASGGTGGRVSNQPQHF. The whole variable domain, filled in from reference TRBV15 and TRBJ1-5, reads DAMVIQNPRYQVTQFGKPVTLSCSQTLNHNVMYWYQQKSSQAPKLLFHYYDKDFNNEADTPDNFQSRRPNTSFCFLDIRSPGLGDTAMYLCATSRASGGTGGRVSNQPQHFGDGTRLSIL.

This chain connects TRBV6-4 to TRBJ2-2; TRBD1 matches 7 bases. In germline, CDR1 is MRHNA, CDR2 SNTAGT. V was clipped by 6 bases and J by 1 base; unmatched bases: 11. This CDR3 is built from 17 residues. The CDR3: CASRDLPGQRNTGELFF. CDR3 bases: TGTGCCAGCAGGGATTTACCGGGACAGAGGAACACCGGGGAGCTGTTTTTT.

The CDR3 is CASRGQQNEKLFF. The DNA of the CDR3 is TGTGCCAGCAGGGGACAGCAAAATGAAAAACTGTTTTTT. V gene TRBV6-5 combines with J gene TRBJ1-4, with TRBD1 identical over 7 bases. CDR3 size: 13 residues. Germline trimming cut 6 bases from V and 5 bases from J; bases unmatched to any gene: 3. CDR1 MNHEY and CDR2 SVGAGI come from the germline V gene.

This sequence joins TRBV5-1 and TRBJ2-2; 7 bases line up with TRBD1. Germline CDR1 SGHRS, CDR2 YFSETQ. The CDR3 length is 14 residues. V shed 4 bases, J shed 7 bases, and the junction held 7 bases outside the gene matches. CDR3: CASSPGQSLGELFF. Here the CDR3 DNA reads TGCGCCAGCAGCCCGGGACAGAGCCTCGGGGAGCTGTTTTTT.

The CDR3 sequence: CASSLSPKGHLAKNIQYF. The CDR3, as DNA: TGTGCCAGCAGTTTATCGCCCAAGGGGCACTTAGCCAAAAACATTCAGTACTTC. The chain carries TRBV28 and TRBJ2-4; D may be TRBD1 (5 bases). CDR1 is MDHEN, CDR2 SYDVKM, per germline. The CDR3 runs to 18 residues. V dropped 1 base and J dropped 0 bases, with 16 bases sitting between them.

The CDR3 is CASSQGRRRETQYF. CDR3 DNA: TGTGCCAGCAGCCAAGGAAGGAGAAGGGAGACCCAGTACTTC. The chain links TRBV3-1 (or the pseudogene TRBV3-2) to TRBJ2-5; no clear D. Trimming left V 1 base short and J 5 bases short, with 11 bases between. Germline CDR1 and CDR2: LGHDT and YNNKEL (reference sequence). CDR3 length equals 14 residues.

The chain employs TRBV4-3 and TRBJ2-7; D might be TRBD1 (6 bases). The CDR3 spans 13 residues. The germline V and J ends were trimmed by 4 bases and 6 bases, with 13 bases remaining between them. CDR1 and CDR2 from the germline V gene are LGHNA and YSLEER. The CDR3 is CASSRRQGSEQYF. The CDR3, as DNA: TGCGCCAGCAGCCGTCGGCAGGGGAGCGAGCAGTACTTC.

The chain couples TRBV28 to TRBJ2-3, with TRBD2 matching over 7 bases. J gave up 6 bases and V 7 bases, and 16 bases lay outside the gene matches. The CDR3 has 16 residues. Germline V gives CDR1 MDHEN, CDR2 SYDVKM. The chain's CDR3 is CASIHGGPVGGDTQYF. The CDR3 DNA reads as TGTGCCAGCATTCACGGCGGGCCGGTGGGGGGGGATACGCAGTATTTT.

The chain has TRBV10-3 and TRBJ2-1; D not resolved. Trimming took off 0 bases at V and 7 bases at J, with 16 bases between the two ends. The CDR3 consists of 16 residues. Germline CDR1 reads ENHRY; CDR2 reads SYGVKD. The CDR3 loop reads CAISESMQVPQNEQFF. The CDR3 DNA reads as TGTGCCATCAGTGAGTCAATGCAGGTCCCCCAGAATGAGCAGTTCTTC.

This clone appeared a single time. The chain carries TRBV11-2 and TRBJ2-7; 7 positions agree with TRBD1. Germline CDR1 is SGHAT and CDR2 is FQNNGV. The junction had 10 bases not matched to a gene; V was cut back by 4 bases and J by 4 bases. The CDR3 contains 15 residues. CDR3 protein: CASSYLYRGRYEQYF. CDR3 coding DNA: TGTGCCAGCAGCTACCTCTACAGGGGTAGGTACGAGCAGTACTTC.

The V call is TRBV7-2, the J call TRBJ2-1, with 14 bases lining up with TRBD2. The CDR3 sequence is 17 residues long. The germline V gene encodes CDR1 SGHTA and CDR2 FQGNSA. Germline trimming cut 5 bases from V and 9 bases from J; bases unmatched to any gene: 12. CDR3 coding DNA: TGTGCCAGCAGCCAGTCGGGACTAGCGGGAGCGGGTGGTGAGCAGTTCTTC. This encodes CASSQSGLAGAGGEQFF.

The chain is built from TRBV28 and TRBJ2-7, with a possible D match to TRBD1 (5 bases). V gave up 3 bases and J gave up 5 bases, with 20 bases separating them. Germline assignment: CDR1 MDHEN and CDR2 SYDVKM. The length of the CDR3 is 16 residues. The CDR3 loop is CASSFSQGIVTDEQYF. The CDR3, as DNA: TGTGCCAGCAGTTTCTCCCAGGGAATTGTAACAGACGAGCAGTACTTC.

The V gene is TRBV30, the J gene TRBJ2-2; D remains ambiguous. Trimming removed 4 bases at V and 4 bases at J, with 7 bases between. CDR3 length equals 12 residues. Germline V CDR1 and CDR2: GTSNPN, SVGIG (reference sequence). CDR3 in amino acids: CAWTTATGELFF. CDR3 DNA: TGTGCCTGGACCACAGCCACCGGGGAGCTGTTTTTT.

V usage is TRBV27 and J usage is TRBJ1-5, with TRBD1 identical over 10 bases. Germline CDR1 is MNHEY and CDR2 is SMNVEV (reference sequence). The V gene end was trimmed by 8 bases and the J gene end by 7 bases; junction bases not matched to a gene: 8. The CDR3 has 14 residues. For the CDR3, the DNA is TGTGCCAGCGGAAGACAGGGGGCTAAACAGCCCCAGCATTTT. Its translation: CASGRQGAKQPQHF.

This chain links TRBV14 with TRBJ1-6; D not certain. Per germline, CDR1 SGHDN and CDR2 FVKESK. Trimming removed 4 bases at V and 8 bases at J, with 9 bases between. The CDR3 loop spans 13 amino acids. The CDR3 here is CASSRQRDSPLHF. In nucleotides, the CDR3 is TGTGCCAGCAGCCGTCAACGGGATTCACCCCTCCACTTT.

The chain is built from TRBV15 and TRBJ1-2, with 8 bases lining up with TRBD1. The CDR3 covers 16 residues. The ends lost 6 bases at V and 8 bases at J; junction bases unmatched: 17. CDR1 is LNHNV, CDR2 YYDKDF, per germline (reference sequence). CDR3 nucleotide sequence: TGTGCCACCAGTGTATACGAGACCAGGGGGCTGGGGGGCTACACCTTC. Translating it yields CATSVYETRGLGGYTF.

The chain couples TRBV6-1 to TRBJ1-3; 9 bases match TRBD1. CDR1 is MNHNS and CDR2 is SASEGT in the germline V gene. V trimming: 4 bases; J trimming: 4 bases; junction bases outside the gene matches: 14. This CDR3 is built from 18 residues. The CDR3 is CASSGRQGVSWFGNTIYF. The CDR3 nucleotides read TGTGCCAGCAGTGGCCGACAGGGGGTTAGTTGGTTCGGAAACACCATATATTTT.

The V and J genes are TRBV28 and TRBJ1-1; 7 bases match TRBD1. The germline gives CDR1 MDHEN, CDR2 SYDVKM. Losses at the gene ends were 2 bases for V and 0 bases for J; bases not matched to a gene: 6. The CDR3 is made up of 16 amino acids. CDR3 region: CASSLKGTAVNTEAFF. CDR3 in DNA: TGTGCCAGCAGTTTAAAAGGGACAGCAGTGAACACTGAAGCTTTCTTT.